One sample yielded the 6 T cell receptor beta chains listed below, sequenced in a study of blood T cell repertoires in COVID-19. Produced via immunoSEQ multiplex PCR; TCRdb's table is partial and in-frame only. The table has tens of thousands of clones, 90% seen once. The sample taken for sequencing was peripheral blood. These receptors originate from a man aged 50-60 years with acute or convalescent COVID-19.

The J gene is TRBJ2-7, the V gene TRBV28, with D possibly TRBD1 on 5 matching bases. Per the germline V gene, CDR1 is MDHEN and CDR2 is SYDVKM. V shed 6 bases and J shed 4 bases, with 10 bases lying between them. CDR3 size: 12 residues. Here the CDR3 DNA reads TGTGCCAGCAGGGAAGGGGATTACGAGCAGTACTTC. This codes for CASREGDYEQYF.

This clone has just one count. The chain is built from TRBV11-2 and TRBJ2-1, with 11 bases fitting TRBD2. In germline, CDR1 is SGHAT, CDR2 FQNNGV. Losses at the gene ends were 6 bases for V and 0 bases for J; bases not matched to a gene: 4. The CDR3 contains 16 residues. CDR3 sequence reads: CASRPSGGNSYNEQFF. The CDR3 coding sequence is TGTGCCAGCAGGCCTAGCGGGGGGAACTCCTACAATGAGCAGTTCTTC.

This sequence joins TRBV3-1 (or the pseudogene TRBV3-2) and TRBJ2-3; 15 bases align to TRBD2. Trimming at V came to 1 base and at J to 3 bases, leaving 8 bases not matched to a gene. The CDR3 loop spans 19 amino acids. In germline, CDR1 is LGHDT, CDR2 YNNKEL (reference sequence). This CDR3 reads CASSQGTSGGATWTDTQYF. The CDR3 DNA follows: TGTGCCAGCAGCCAAGGGACTAGCGGGGGGGCGACGTGGACAGATACGCAGTATTTT.

This clone was picked up a small number of times. The gene calls are TRBV5-5 and TRBJ1-2; TRBD1 matches at 8 bases. Germline assignment: CDR1 SGHKS and CDR2 YYEKEE (reference sequence). V shed 4 bases, J shed 3 bases, and the junction held 8 bases outside the gene matches. This CDR3 region has 15 residues. In nucleotides, the CDR3 is TGTGCCAGCAGCCTGCGGACAGGGACGGACTATGGCTACACCTTC. It yields the protein CASSLRTGTDYGYTF.

V and J are TRBV24-1 and TRBJ2-1; TRBD1 agrees at 7 bases. This CDR3 comprises 13 residues. Germline values: CDR1 KGHDR, CDR2 SFDVKD. Germline trimming cut 7 bases from V and 3 bases from J; bases unmatched to any gene: 2. The CDR3 bases are TGTGCCACCAGCCGGGACAGCTACAATGAGCAGTTCTTC. The encoded protein is CATSRDSYNEQFF.

A single count supports this clone. The V call is TRBV28, the J call TRBJ1-5, with D possibly being TRBD1 (6 bases). This CDR3 is 15 amino acids long. Between the trimmed V and J ends, which lost 3 bases and 9 bases, there was a span of 18 bases. The germline V gene has CDR1 MDHEN and CDR2 SYDVKM. In DNA, the CDR3 is TGTGCCAGCAGTTTCCTCCACAGGGAGGGGCCGCCCCAGCATTTT. It yields the protein CASSFLHREGPPQHF.